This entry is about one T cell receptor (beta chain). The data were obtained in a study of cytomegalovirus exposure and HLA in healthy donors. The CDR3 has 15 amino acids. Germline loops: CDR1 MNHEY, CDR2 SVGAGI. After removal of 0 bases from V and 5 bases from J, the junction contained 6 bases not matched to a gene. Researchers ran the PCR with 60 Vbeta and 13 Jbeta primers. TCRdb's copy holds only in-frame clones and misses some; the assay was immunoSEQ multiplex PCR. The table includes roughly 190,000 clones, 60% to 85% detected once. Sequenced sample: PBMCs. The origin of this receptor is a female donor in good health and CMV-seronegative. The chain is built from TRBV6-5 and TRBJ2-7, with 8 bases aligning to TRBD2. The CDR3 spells CASSYSLAEDNEQYF. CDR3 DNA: TGTGCCAGCAGTTACTCACTAGCGGAAGATAACGAGCAGTACTTC.